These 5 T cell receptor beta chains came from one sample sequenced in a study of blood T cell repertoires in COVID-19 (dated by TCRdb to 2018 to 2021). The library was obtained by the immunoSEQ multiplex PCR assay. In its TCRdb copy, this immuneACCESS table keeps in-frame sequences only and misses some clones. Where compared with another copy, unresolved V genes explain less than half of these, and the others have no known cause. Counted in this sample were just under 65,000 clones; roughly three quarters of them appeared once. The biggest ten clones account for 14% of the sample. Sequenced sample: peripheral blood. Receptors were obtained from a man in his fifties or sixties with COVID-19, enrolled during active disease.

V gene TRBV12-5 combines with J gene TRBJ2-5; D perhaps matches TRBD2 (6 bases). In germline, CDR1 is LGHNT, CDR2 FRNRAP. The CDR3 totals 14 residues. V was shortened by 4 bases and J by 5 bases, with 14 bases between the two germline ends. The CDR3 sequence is CASGSGDSTETQYF. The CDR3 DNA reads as TGTGCTAGTGGTTCGGGAGACTCAACGGAGACCCAGTACTTC.

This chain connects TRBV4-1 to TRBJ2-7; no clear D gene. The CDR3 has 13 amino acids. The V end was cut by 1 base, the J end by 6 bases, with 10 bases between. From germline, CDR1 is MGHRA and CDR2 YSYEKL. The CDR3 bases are TGCGCCAGCAGCCAAGGACTCCGGAGCGAGCAGTACTTC. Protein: CASSQGLRSEQYF.

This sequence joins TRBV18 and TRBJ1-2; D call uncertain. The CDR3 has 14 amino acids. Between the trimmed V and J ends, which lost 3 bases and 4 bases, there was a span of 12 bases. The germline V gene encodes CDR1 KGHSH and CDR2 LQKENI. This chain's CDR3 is CASSPNSPGYGYTF. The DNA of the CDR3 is TGTGCCAGCTCACCGAACTCACCGGGCTATGGCTACACCTTC.

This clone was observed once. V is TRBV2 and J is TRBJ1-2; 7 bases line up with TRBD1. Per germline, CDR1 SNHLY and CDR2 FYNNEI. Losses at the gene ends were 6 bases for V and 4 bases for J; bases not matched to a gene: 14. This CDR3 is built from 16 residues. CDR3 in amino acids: CASRSNRDSSFYGYTF. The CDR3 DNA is TGTGCCAGCAGATCGAACCGGGACAGCAGCTTCTATGGCTACACCTTC.

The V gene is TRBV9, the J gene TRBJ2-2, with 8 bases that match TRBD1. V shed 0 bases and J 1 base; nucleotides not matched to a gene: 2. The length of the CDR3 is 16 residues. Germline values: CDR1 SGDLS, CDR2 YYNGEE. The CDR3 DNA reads TGTGCCAGCAGCGTAGGACAGGGGAGGAACACCGGGGAGCTGTTTTTT. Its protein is CASSVGQGRNTGELFF.